What follows are 17 T cell receptor beta chains derived from one specimen sequenced in a study of cytomegalovirus exposure and HLA in healthy donors. The PCR was carried out with 60 Vbeta primers and 13 Jbeta primers. Libraries were prepared by immunoSEQ multiplex PCR; TCRdb keeps only in-frame clonotypes and omits some of them. This table holds about 73,000 clones, roughly 82% found once. Sequenced: PBMCs. The receptor set was obtained from a man aged 65 to 85 in good health and CMV-seronegative.

The V gene is TRBV7-2, the J gene TRBJ2-7; D is perhaps TRBD2 (5 bases). V lost 3 bases and J 2 bases, leaving 5 bases between the germline ends. CDR1 is SGHTA, CDR2 FQGNSA, per germline. The CDR3 covers 12 residues. CDR3 amino acids: CASSFGTYEQYF. The DNA of the CDR3 is TGTGCCAGCAGCTTCGGGACCTACGAGCAGTACTTC.

A note on this clone: This sequence is one base from a far larger clone and is likely a read error. Other DNA sequences within the sample encode an identical CDR3. This chain uses TRBV11-2 with TRBJ1-2, with D perhaps matching TRBD1 (5 bases). The V gene's germline CDR1 is SGHAT and CDR2 FQNNGV. V was trimmed by 5 bases and J by 4 bases, leaving 17 bases between them. The CDR3 has 15 residues. CDR3 nucleotides: TGTGCCAGCAGCCGGGACTTTCGAATCACCTATGGCTACACCTTC. It yields the protein CASSRDFRITYGYTF.

This chain connects TRBV6-5 to TRBJ1-2; D possibly corresponds to TRBD1 (5 bases). Germline V lookup: CDR1 MNHEY, CDR2 SVGAGI. The length of the CDR3 is 15 residues. V gave up 2 bases and J gave up 8 bases, with 18 bases separating them. DNA for the CDR3: TGTGCCAGCAGTTACGGGGGACTGGGGTCTGGGGGCTACACCTTC. Its translation: CASSYGGLGSGGYTF.

The J gene is TRBJ1-2, the V gene TRBV29-1; 7 bases match TRBD1. Germline CDR1 reads SQVTM; CDR2 reads ANQGSEA. With 6 bases clipped from V and 7 bases from J, the junction kept 14 bases outside the gene matches. The CDR3 loop spans 14 amino acids. CDR3 coding DNA: TGCAGCGTGCTCCTAGTTAGGGACAGAGGTGGCTACACCTTC. Its translation: CSVLLVRDRGGYTF.

The V call is TRBV5-4, the J call TRBJ1-1; 10 bases fit TRBD1. Germline values: CDR1 SGHNT, CDR2 YYREEE (reference sequence). This CDR3 has 15 residues. V lost 3 bases, J lost 10 bases, and 12 bases stayed unmatched. CDR3 sequence: CASSSTRQGAGGAFF. The CDR3 coding sequence is TGTGCCAGCAGCTCTACCCGACAGGGGGCGGGTGGAGCTTTCTTT.

Only a few counts were recorded for this clone. This sequence joins TRBV9 and TRBJ1-1; the D gene is possibly TRBD1 (6 bases). The V end was cut by 3 bases, the J end by 1 base, with 10 bases between. The CDR3 extends over 14 amino acids. Germline V gene sequence: CDR1 SGDLS, CDR2 YYNGEE. CDR3 sequence (DNA): TGTGCCAGCAGCGCCCTGACAGGGAACACTGAAGCTTTCTTT. This sequence encodes CASSALTGNTEAFF.

The V gene is TRBV2, the J gene TRBJ2-7; the match to TRBD2 covers 7 bases. V trimming: 5 bases; J trimming: 3 bases; junction bases outside the gene matches: 7. Germline CDR1 reads SNHLY; CDR2 reads FYNNEI. The CDR3 is made up of 14 amino acids. This chain's CDR3 is CASSWEGEDYEQYF. DNA for the CDR3: TGTGCCAGCAGTTGGGAGGGAGAAGACTACGAGCAGTACTTC.

In its sample, this clone was seen once. The V gene is TRBV10-1, the J gene TRBJ2-4; 14 positions match TRBD2. V trimming: 5 bases; J trimming: 1 base; junction bases outside the gene matches: 10. This CDR3 is 19 amino acids long. Germline CDR1 reads WNHNN; CDR2 reads SYGVQD (reference sequence). CDR3 nucleotides: TGCGCCAGCAGTATCCCCGGGACTAGCGGGAGCGGGGCCAAAAACATTCAGTACTTC. Amino acids: CASSIPGTSGSGAKNIQYF.

V gene TRBV28 combines with J gene TRBJ2-5; 10 bases agree with TRBD1. Germline V lookup: CDR1 MDHEN, CDR2 SYDVKM. V shed 6 bases and J 5 bases; nucleotides not matched to a gene: 6. CDR3 size: 14 residues. For the CDR3, the DNA is TGTGCCAGCAGGGCGACAGGGGGCAGGGAGACCCAGTACTTC. Its translation: CASRATGGRETQYF.

CDR3 residues: CASSPQTFGNTEAFF. CDR3 nucleotide sequence: TGTGCCAGCAGCCCCCAAACTTTTGGGAACACTGAAGCTTTCTTT. J is TRBJ1-1 and V is TRBV11-2; D unresolved. V was trimmed by 5 bases and J by 1 base, leaving 14 bases between them. This CDR3 has 15 residues. CDR1 is SGHAT and CDR2 is FQNNGV in the germline V gene. Drawing the rest from reference TRBV11-2 and TRBJ1-1, the complete variable domain is EAGVAQSPRYKIIEKRQSVAFWCNPISGHATLYWYQQILGQGPKLLIQFQNNGVVDDSQLPKDRFSAERLKGVDSTLKIQPAKLEDSAVYLCASSPQTFGNTEAFFGQGTRLTVV.

This chain connects TRBV9 to TRBJ2-4, with TRBD1 matching over 8 bases. With 3 bases clipped from V and 3 bases from J, the junction kept 5 bases outside the gene matches. CDR3 length equals 15 residues. Germline V lookup: CDR1 SGDLS, CDR2 YYNGEE. Here the CDR3 reads CASSAATGVKNIQYF. The CDR3 bases are TGTGCCAGCAGCGCCGCGACAGGGGTCAAAAACATTCAGTACTTC.

This chain uses TRBV19 with TRBJ2-1, with 7 bases lining up with TRBD1. The CDR3 sequence is 16 residues long. V shed 5 bases, J shed 2 bases, and the junction held 9 bases outside the gene matches. Germline CDR1 LNHDA, CDR2 SQIVND (reference sequence). CDR3 coding DNA: TGTGCCAGTAGTTCGGGACAGAACCTACCCTACAATGAGCAGTTCTTC. This sequence encodes CASSSGQNLPYNEQFF.

The V and J genes are TRBV30 and TRBJ1-6; 10 nucleotides line up with TRBD1. This CDR3 has 15 residues. The germline CDR1 and CDR2 sequences are GTSNPN and SVGIG (reference sequence). V gave up 2 bases and J gave up 5 bases; unmatched junction bases: 3. The CDR3 sequence: CAWSPGQGDNSPLHF. The DNA for the CDR3 is TGTGCCTGGAGTCCCGGACAGGGGGATAATTCACCCCTCCACTTT.

This chain uses TRBV18 with TRBJ1-4, with TRBD1 matching over 10 bases. The CDR3 spans 15 residues. Germline V CDR1 and CDR2: KGHSH, LQKENI. Trimming cost V 4 bases and J 7 bases; bases outside gene matches: 6. The chain's CDR3 is CASSHPGQGFEKLFF. The CDR3 DNA sequence: TGTGCCAGCTCACACCCGGGACAGGGGTTTGAAAAACTGTTTTTT.

The CDR3 region is CAWSVWPSTDTQYF. In DNA form, the CDR3 reads TGTGCCTGGAGTGTATGGCCGAGCACAGATACGCAGTATTTT. This sequence joins TRBV30 and TRBJ2-3; no definite D call. V was shortened by 0 bases and J by 0 bases, with 7 bases between the two germline ends. Germline CDR1 is GTSNPN and CDR2 is SVGIG (reference sequence). The CDR3 contains 14 residues.

The chain carries TRBV25-1 and TRBJ1-2; D perhaps matches TRBD1 (5 bases). Trimming removed 7 bases at V and 3 bases at J, with 12 bases between. Germline loops: CDR1 MGHDK, CDR2 SYGVNS. The CDR3 sequence is 13 residues long. CDR3 bases: TGTGCCAGCACCGGGGGGGGGTACTATGGCTACACCTTC. The encoded protein is CASTGGGYYGYTF.

The genes are TRBV6-1 and TRBJ2-3; 7 nucleotides line up with TRBD1. The V and J ends lost 0 bases and 6 bases, in that order; junction bases with no gene match: 3. The CDR3 has 14 amino acids. CDR1 is MNHNS, CDR2 SASEGT, per germline. The CDR3 protein is CASSEAGRGDTQYF. Here the CDR3 DNA reads TGTGCCAGCAGTGAAGCAGGCAGGGGGGATACGCAGTATTTT.